The TCR beta chain under discussion was sequenced for a study of blood T cell repertoires in COVID-19. Study details: Some COVID-19 samples were acute and others convalescent; all came from the United States, Italy and Spain. T cells, B-cell-depleted T cells, or PBMCs supplied cDNA or gDNA.

The CDR3 loop spans 12 amino acids. The germline V and J ends were trimmed by 7 bases and 5 bases, with 12 bases remaining between them. Germline CDR1 is SGHRS and CDR2 is YFSETQ. Cohort 3 recovery required two negative PCRs, clearance, or symptom resolution. How the authors handled the data: Amplification from reference gene primers served as the basis for estimated nucleated cell counts. Measured with immunoSEQ multiplex PCR; TCRdb has only the in-frame clones, and not every one. Clone size and the V and J calls come from that table; the DNA yielded D and trimming. The table records under 300,000 clones, roughly 86% of them present only once.

The TCR comes from a woman aged 60 to 75 who had recovered from COVID-19. The specimen sequenced was PBMCs or T cells enriched from blood (not recorded which). The chain couples TRBV5-1 to TRBJ1-1, with unresolved D. DNA for the CDR3: TGCGCCAGCTTTTATCCCGGGACTGAAGCTTTCTTT. It yields the protein CASFYPGTEAFF.